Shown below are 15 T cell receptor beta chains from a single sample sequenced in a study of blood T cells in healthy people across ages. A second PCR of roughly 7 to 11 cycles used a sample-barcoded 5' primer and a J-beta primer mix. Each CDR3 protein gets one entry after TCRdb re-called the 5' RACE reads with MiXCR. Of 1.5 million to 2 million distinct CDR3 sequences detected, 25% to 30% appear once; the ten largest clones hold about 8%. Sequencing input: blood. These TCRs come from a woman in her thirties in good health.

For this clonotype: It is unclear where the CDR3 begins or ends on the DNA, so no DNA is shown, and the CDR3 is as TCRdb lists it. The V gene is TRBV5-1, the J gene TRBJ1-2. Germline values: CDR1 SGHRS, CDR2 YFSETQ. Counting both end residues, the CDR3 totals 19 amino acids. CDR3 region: CASSLAGSAAIYGYTFGSF.

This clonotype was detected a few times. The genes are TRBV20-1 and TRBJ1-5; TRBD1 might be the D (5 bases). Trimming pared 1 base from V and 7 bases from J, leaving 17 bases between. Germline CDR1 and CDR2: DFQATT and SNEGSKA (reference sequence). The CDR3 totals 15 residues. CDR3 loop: CSARGLDTRTQPQHF. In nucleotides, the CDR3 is TGCAGTGCTAGAGGACTGGACACCCGAACCCAGCCCCAGCATTTT.

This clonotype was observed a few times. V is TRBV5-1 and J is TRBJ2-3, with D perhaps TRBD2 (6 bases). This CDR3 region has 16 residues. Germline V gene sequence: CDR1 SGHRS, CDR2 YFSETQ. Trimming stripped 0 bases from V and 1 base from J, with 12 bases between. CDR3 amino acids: CASSLATSYGTDTQYF. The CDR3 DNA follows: TGCGCCAGCAGCTTGGCCACTAGCTATGGCACAGATACGCAGTATTTT.

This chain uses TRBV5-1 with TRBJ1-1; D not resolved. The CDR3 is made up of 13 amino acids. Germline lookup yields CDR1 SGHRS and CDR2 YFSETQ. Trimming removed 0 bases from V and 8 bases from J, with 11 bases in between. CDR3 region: CASSLEPESEAFF. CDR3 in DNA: TGCGCCAGCAGCTTGGAGCCGGAATCGGAAGCTTTCTTT.

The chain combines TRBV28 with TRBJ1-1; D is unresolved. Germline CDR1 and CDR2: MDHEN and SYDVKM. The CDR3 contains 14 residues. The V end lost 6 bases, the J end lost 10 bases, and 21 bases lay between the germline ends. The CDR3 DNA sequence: TGTGCCAGCAGCTCCCATGCGGGGTCGGAGGGAGCTTTCTTT. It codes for CASSSHAGSEGAFF.

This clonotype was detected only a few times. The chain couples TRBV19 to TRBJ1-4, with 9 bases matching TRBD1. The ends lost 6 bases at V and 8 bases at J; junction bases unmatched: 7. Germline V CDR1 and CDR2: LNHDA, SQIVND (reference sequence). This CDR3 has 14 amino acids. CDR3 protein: CASSSTGGGEKLFF. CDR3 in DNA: TGTGCCAGTAGCTCGACAGGGGGAGGAGAAAAACTGTTTTTT.

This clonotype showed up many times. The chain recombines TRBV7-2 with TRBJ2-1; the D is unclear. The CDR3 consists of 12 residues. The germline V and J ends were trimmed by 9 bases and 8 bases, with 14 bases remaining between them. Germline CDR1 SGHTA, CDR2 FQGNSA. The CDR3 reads CASSRVRDEQFF. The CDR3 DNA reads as TGTGCCAGTAGCCGGGTTCGGGATGAGCAGTTCTTC.

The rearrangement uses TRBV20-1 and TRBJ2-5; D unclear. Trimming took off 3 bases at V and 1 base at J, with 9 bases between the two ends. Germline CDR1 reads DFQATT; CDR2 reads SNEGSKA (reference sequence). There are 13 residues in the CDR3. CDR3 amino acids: CSASAHLQETQYF. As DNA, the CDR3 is TGCAGTGCTAGCGCACATCTCCAAGAGACCCAGTACTTC.

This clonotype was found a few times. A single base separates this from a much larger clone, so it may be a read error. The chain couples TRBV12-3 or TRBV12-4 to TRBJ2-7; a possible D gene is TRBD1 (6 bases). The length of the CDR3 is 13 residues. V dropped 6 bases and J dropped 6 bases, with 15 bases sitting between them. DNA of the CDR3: TGTGCCAGCAGGTGGGACACTTTCGTCGAGCAGTACTTC. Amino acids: CASRWDTFVEQYF.

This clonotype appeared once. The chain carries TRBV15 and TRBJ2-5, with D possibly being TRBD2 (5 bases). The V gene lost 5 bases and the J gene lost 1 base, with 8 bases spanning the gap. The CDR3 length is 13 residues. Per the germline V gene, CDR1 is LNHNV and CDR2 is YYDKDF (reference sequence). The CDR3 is CATSAGLQETQYF. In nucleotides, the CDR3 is TGTGCCACCAGCGCCGGACTCCAAGAGACCCAGTACTTC.

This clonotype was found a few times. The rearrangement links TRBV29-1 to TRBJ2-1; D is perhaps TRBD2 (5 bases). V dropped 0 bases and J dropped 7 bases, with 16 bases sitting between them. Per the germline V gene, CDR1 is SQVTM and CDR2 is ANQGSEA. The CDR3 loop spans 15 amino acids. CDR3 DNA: TGCAGCGTTGAAGATACCGGGGTGCGTGGGAATGAGCAGTTCTTC. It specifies CSVEDTGVRGNEQFF.

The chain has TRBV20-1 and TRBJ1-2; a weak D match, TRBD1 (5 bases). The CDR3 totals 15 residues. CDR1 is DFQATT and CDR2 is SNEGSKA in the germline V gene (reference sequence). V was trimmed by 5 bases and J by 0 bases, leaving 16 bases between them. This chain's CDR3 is CSAFGQGRANYGYTF. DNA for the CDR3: TGCAGTGCTTTTGGTCAGGGCCGAGCTAACTATGGCTACACCTTC.

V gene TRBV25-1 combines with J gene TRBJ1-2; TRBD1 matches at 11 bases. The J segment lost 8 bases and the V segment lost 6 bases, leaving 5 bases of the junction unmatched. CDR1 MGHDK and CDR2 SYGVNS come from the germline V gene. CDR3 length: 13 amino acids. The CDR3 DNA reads TGTGCCAGCAGGGACAGGGGGCTTTGGGGCTACACCTTC. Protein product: CASRDRGLWGYTF.

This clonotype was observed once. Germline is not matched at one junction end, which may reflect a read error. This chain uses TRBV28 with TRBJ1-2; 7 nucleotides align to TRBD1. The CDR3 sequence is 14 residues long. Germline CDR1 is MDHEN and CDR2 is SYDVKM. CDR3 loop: CASTQGGINYDYTF. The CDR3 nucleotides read TGTGCCAGCACCCAAGGGGGCATTAACTATGACTACACCTTC.

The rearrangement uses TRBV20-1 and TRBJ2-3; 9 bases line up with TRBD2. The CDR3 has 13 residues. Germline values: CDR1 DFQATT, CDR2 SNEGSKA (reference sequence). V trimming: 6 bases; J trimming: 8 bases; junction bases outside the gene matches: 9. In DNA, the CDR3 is TGCAGTGCCGGGGGCGGGGGGGCGGCTACGCAGTATTTT. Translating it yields CSAGGGGAATQYF.